The T cell receptor (beta chain) described here comes from a study of tumor-infiltrating lymphocytes in primary liver carcinoma. General observations from the study: The use of bulk unsorted samples meant that CD4+ and CD8+ repertoires were not compared.

About this clonotype: The target antigen is unknown. One junction end disagrees with the germline gene, perhaps due to a read error.

Total RNA amounting to 500 ng was the source from which TCR beta cDNA was made with a constant-region primer. Employing slightly modified ARM-PCR, three nested multiplex PCR rounds were run, and these gave rise to the TCR beta libraries. TCRdb processed the multiplex PCR reads anew with MiXCR; each CDR3 protein has one entry. The table has fewer than 400,000 distinct CDR3 sequences, roughly two thirds seen once. Germline DNA was also extracted, while the blood RNA originated from unsorted whole blood. This TCR was sampled from a man aged 35 to 55 with primary liver carcinoma and hepatitis B virus infection. Input material: peripheral blood.

DNA for the CDR3: TGTGCCAGCAGTGGAACGTGGGAGCACTACTTC. Translating gives CASSGTWEHYF. The chain has TRBV6-1 and TRBJ2-7, with a possible D match to TRBD2 (5 bases). The germline V gene encodes CDR1 MNHNS and CDR2 SASEGT. The CDR3 covers 11 residues.